Following are 22 T cell receptor delta chains from one sample sequenced in a study of Vδ1+ human thymocytes. General observations from the study: Highly polyclonal TRG and TRD repertoires with Gaussian CDR3 length distributions appeared in thymus.

The template was reverse-transcribed extracted RNA. The CDR3 regions were amplified by multiplex PCR from V-gene primers to a constant-region primer. TCRdb re-called the multiplex PCR reads through CATT. The sample yields roughly 50,000 delta-chain clones, around a sixth seen once. These TCRs' antigens remain unknown. The sequenced material came from Vdelta1+ gamma-delta thymocytes from the thymus. As to subset: FACS-sorted CD3+ TCRalphabeta- TCRVdelta1+ TCRVdelta2- thymocytes. All receptors derive from a boy less than two years old who had congenital heart surgery.

The J gene is TRDJ1, the V gene TRDV2; possibly TRDD3 for D (6 bases). Trimming pared 2 bases from V and 7 bases from J, leaving 22 bases between. Germline V gives CDR1 GEAIGNYY, CDR2 EKD. The CDR3 is 16 amino acids. CDR3: CACDIVLGMLVPKLIF. The CDR3, as DNA: TGTGCCTGTGACATCGTACTGGGAATGCTTGTCCCTAAACTCATCTTT.

This rearrangement joins TRDV1 to TRDJ1; TRDD3 might be the D (5 bases). Germline loops: CDR1 TSWWSYY, CDR2 QGS. V lost 0 bases to trimming and J lost 4 bases, with 27 bases between them. The CDR3 consists of 20 residues. The CDR3 region is CALGELGYEPIPSTIDKLIF. CDR3 DNA sequence: TGTGCTCTTGGGGAACTAGGCTACGAGCCGATACCGTCCACAATCGATAAACTCATCTTT.

This clone was detected a few times. This chain connects TRDV1 to TRDJ1; 8 bases map to TRDD3. Germline CDR1 reads TSWWSYY; CDR2 reads QGS. V gave up 2 bases and J gave up 7 bases; unmatched junction bases: 18. CDR3 size: 18 residues. This CDR3 reads CALGEFSEYWGASGKLIF. DNA for the CDR3: TGTGCTCTTGGGGAATTTTCCGAGTACTGGGGGGCGTCCGGTAAACTCATCTTT.

The gene calls are TRDV1 and TRDJ1; 10 nucleotides align to TRDD3. Germline CDR1 TSWWSYY, CDR2 QGS. The CDR3 runs to 16 residues. V gave up 4 bases and J gave up 2 bases; unmatched junction bases: 7. CDR3 residues: CALGAWGIGETDKLIF. CDR3 nucleotides: TGTGCTCTTGGGGCCTGGGGGATAGGTGAAACCGATAAACTCATCTTT.

This chain joins TRDV1 and TRDJ1; D might be TRDD3 (9 bases). This CDR3 comprises 24 residues. The V end lost 1 base, the J end lost 0 bases, and 36 bases lay between the germline ends. The V gene's germline CDR1 is TSWWSYY and CDR2 QGS. This chain's CDR3 is CALGEPPVSSYVWGIGPYTDKLIF. The CDR3 DNA sequence: TGTGCTCTTGGGGAACCACCCGTTTCTTCCTACGTCTGGGGGATTGGTCCCTACACCGATAAACTCATCTTT.

Note on this clone: The DNA is left out, because the CDR3 cannot be placed on it with certainty; the CDR3 is given as TCRdb lists it. This chain connects TRAV29/DV5 to TRDJ1; the D call of TRDD3 is as the table states it, not checked on the DNA. Germline V lookup: CDR1 NSMFDY, CDR2 ISSIKDK. The CDR3 region is 26 residues in length, termini included. The CDR3 is CSVLLCSARPSYGLTGGYACTDKLIF.

V and J are TRDV1 and TRDJ1; weak D call: TRDD3 (6 bases). The CDR3 contains 17 residues. Germline assignment: CDR1 TSWWSYY and CDR2 QGS. V was cut by 1 base and J by 4 bases, with 19 bases left in between. The chain's CDR3 is CALGEPLRAGELDKLIF. CDR3 DNA: TGTGCTCTTGGGGAACCCCTACGAGCTGGGGAGCTCGATAAACTCATCTTT.

This clone was detected only a few times. One end of the junction fails to match germline, which may point to a read error. The chain carries TRDV1 and TRDJ1, with TRDD3 matching 13 bases. Germline loops: CDR1 TSWWSYY, CDR2 QGS. CDR3 length: 20 residues. The CDR3 here is CALGEPRILGDTRYTDNLIF. The CDR3 DNA is TGTGCTCTTGGGGAACCCAGAATACTGGGGGATACGAGGTACACCGATAATCTCATCTTT.

The genes are TRDV1 and TRDJ1; TRDD3 agrees at 9 bases. CDR1 is TSWWSYY and CDR2 is QGS in the germline V gene. Trimming cost V 0 bases and J 4 bases; bases outside gene matches: 33. The CDR3 sequence is 25 residues long. This chain's CDR3 is CALGELGLPTPRYWGTRSYGDKLIF. The CDR3 coding sequence is TGTGCTCTTGGGGAACTCGGTCTCCCTACTCCACGGTACTGGGGGACCCGATCGTACGGCGATAAACTCATCTTT.

The chain recombines TRDV1 with TRDJ1, with D tentatively TRDD3 (5 bases). V was pared by 0 bases and J by 1 base, with 18 bases between. Germline CDR1 is TSWWSYY and CDR2 is QGS. The CDR3 is made up of 18 amino acids. This CDR3 is CALGELLGARGFTDKLIF. The DNA for the CDR3 is TGTGCTCTTGGGGAACTCCTCGGGGCCCGGGGGTTCACCGATAAACTCATCTTT.

The chain employs TRDV1 and TRDJ1; the match to TRDD3 covers 9 bases. Germline CDR1 and CDR2: TSWWSYY and QGS. The CDR3 covers 16 residues. With V trimmed by 7 bases and J by 11 bases, 20 bases remained unmatched. Here the CDR3 reads CALVLLPSTGGLKLIF. The CDR3 region has the DNA TGTGCTCTTGTTCTCCTCCCGAGTACTGGGGGACTTAAGCTCATCTTT.

This clone was found a few times. The chain recombines TRDV1 with TRDJ1, with unresolved D. The CDR3 runs 12 residues. Germline CDR1 is TSWWSYY and CDR2 is QGS. V lost 5 bases to trimming and J lost 4 bases, with 8 bases between them. CDR3 bases: TGTGCTCTTGGGTCTTCGAACGATAAACTCATCTTT. Its translation is CALGSSNDKLIF.

This clone was picked up a small number of times. The gene calls are TRDV1 and TRDJ1; 11 positions agree with TRDD3. The V gene's germline CDR1 is TSWWSYY and CDR2 QGS. This CDR3 has 22 residues. V dropped 1 base and J dropped 6; count of bases not matched to a gene: 25. The CDR3 loop reads CALGEPGGLPYFLLGDTHKLIF. CDR3 in DNA: TGTGCTCTTGGGGAACCTGGGGGCCTTCCCTACTTCCTGCTGGGGGATACACATAAACTCATCTTT.

This clone has a handful of counts. The chain uses TRDV1 and TRDJ1; TRDD3 matches at 9 bases. This CDR3 has 20 residues. Germline assignment: CDR1 TSWWSYY and CDR2 QGS. Trimming at V came to 1 base and at J to 0 bases, leaving 15 bases not matched to a gene. The chain's CDR3 is CALGEREYWGDTGDTDKLIF. CDR3 DNA: TGTGCTCTTGGGGAACGGGAGTACTGGGGGGATACCGGGGACACCGATAAACTCATCTTT.

The sample holds a few counts of this clone. The chain couples TRDV1 to TRDJ1; no firm D call. Germline CDR1 reads TSWWSYY; CDR2 reads QGS. Trimming shortened V by 0 bases and J by 0 bases, and 5 bases separated the two germline ends. The CDR3 extends over 14 amino acids. The CDR3 reads CALGELYDTDKLIF. CDR3 bases: TGTGCTCTTGGGGAACTTTATGACACCGATAAACTCATCTTT.

The V call is TRDV1, the J call TRDJ1, with D perhaps TRDD2 (7 bases). Trimming took 1 base from V and 0 from J, leaving 45 bases between them. The CDR3 is 27 amino acids. The germline V gene encodes CDR1 TSWWSYY and CDR2 QGS. Written as DNA, the CDR3 is TGTGCTCTTGGGGAACGTAATATGGTATTGTTAAGTTCCTACGGGGGACCCCGCCCCAAGTACACCGATAAACTCATCTTT. It codes for CALGERNMVLLSSYGGPRPKYTDKLIF.

This chain connects TRDV1 to TRDJ1; TRDD3 aligns across 11 bases. V gave up 3 bases and J gave up 0 bases; unmatched junction bases: 12. Germline CDR1 and CDR2: TSWWSYY and QGS. The CDR3 has 19 residues. CDR3 sequence: CALGDKATLGDRDTDKLIF. In DNA, the CDR3 is TGTGCTCTTGGGGATAAAGCAACACTGGGGGATAGGGACACCGATAAACTCATCTTT.

This clone has ten or more counts. The rearrangement joins TRDV2 to TRDJ1, with 8 bases identical to TRDD3. Unmatched junction bases numbered 8, after V lost 0 bases and J lost 0 bases. Germline loops: CDR1 GEAIGNYY, CDR2 EKD. The CDR3 sequence is 17 residues long. The CDR3 spells CACDTGLGDLYTDKLIF. In DNA form, the CDR3 reads TGTGCCTGTGACACCGGTCTGGGGGACCTGTACACCGATAAACTCATCTTT.

J is TRDJ1 and V is TRDV1; tentative D call: TRDD3 (6 bases). The length of the CDR3 is 17 residues. Germline CDR1 is TSWWSYY and CDR2 is QGS. V gave up 0 bases and J gave up 1 base, with 15 bases separating them. The CDR3 spells CALGELSGEQTTDKLIF. In nucleotides, the CDR3 is TGTGCTCTTGGGGAACTATCTGGGGAGCAGACCACCGATAAACTCATCTTT.

As regards this clone: A junction end diverges from the germline sequence, so it may reflect a read error. V is TRDV1 and J is TRDJ1, with 9 nucleotides matching TRDD3. The germline CDR1 and CDR2 sequences are TSWWSYY and QGS. The CDR3 is 21 residues long. The CDR3 loop is CALGERNYLPYWGTYTDKLIF. CDR3 in DNA: TGTGCTCTTGGGGAAAGAAACTACCTACCCTACTGGGGGACCTACACCGATAAACTGATCTTT.

Worth noting for this clone: One base away lies a much larger clone, so this may be a sequencing read error. This CDR3 is also generated by other DNA sequences in the sample. The chain joins TRDV2 to TRDJ1; a possible D gene is TRDD3 (6 bases). CDR3 size: 19 residues. Germline V CDR1 and CDR2: GEAIGNYY, EKD. The ends were cut back, 0 bases at V and 0 bases at J, with 22 bases in the middle. CDR3 sequence reads: CACDTELGDTRVYTDKLIF. Here the CDR3 DNA reads TGTGCCTGTGACACCGAACTGGGCGATACGCGAGTGTACACCGATAAACTCATCTTT.

This clone has a handful of counts. This rearrangement joins TRDV1 to TRDJ1, with D perhaps TRDD2 or TRDD3 (5 bases each). The CDR3 extends over 17 amino acids. Deletions cut 2 bases from V and 3 bases from J, with 19 bases between. From germline, CDR1 is TSWWSYY and CDR2 QGS. The CDR3 DNA reads TGTGCTCTTGGGGAATTTCCTTTACCCGGGATGGCCGATAAACTCATCTTT. Translating it yields CALGEFPLPGMADKLIF.